This TCR beta chain was recovered during a study of T-cell memory formation after mild COVID-19 (dated by TCRdb to the early 2020s). Turning to the overall study: TCR sequence clusters from the two donors were largely donor specific. Longitudinal TCRalpha and TCRbeta repertoire sequencing tracked T-cell clones expanding and contracting after mild COVID-19 in a couple of donors. Two young, previously healthy adult volunteers made up the cohort, one male and one female.

To note about this clonotype: Its antigen remains unidentified. No clone much larger than this one lies a single base away; base qualities are absent.

Findings and caveats that apply to the study as a whole: Some responding clones were detected in pre-infection memory, which suggested that pre-existing cross-reactive memory T cells had joined the SARS-CoV-2 response. Contracting CD4+ clones were found mainly in CM and EM memory subsets, while CD8+ clones were enriched in EMRA. Only a couple of mild cases were covered in the study, and larger cohorts including severe cases with pre-infection samples were considered necessary. Clones contracting from day 15 to 85 had balanced CD4/CD8 phenotypes, while a second wave expanding from day 15 to 37 was biased towards CD4+. The second-wave clones that peaked on day 37 were not confirmed to be SARS-CoV-2 specific.

The sequencing machine was an Illumina NovaSeq 6000. TCRalpha and TCRbeta cDNA libraries were built by 5'RACE with constant-segment primers, adding sample barcodes and unique molecular identifiers. RNA was extracted from every sample with Trizol reagent. The libraries were amplified in two PCR steps, and the second step added a second sample barcode and Illumina TruSeq adapters. The libraries were sequenced on an Illumina NovaSeq using 2 x 150 bp paired-end reads. From the authors' description of their analysis: Reads were demultiplexed and collapsed into UMI-guided consensus sequences with migec v1.2.7. Using mixcr v2.1.11, UMI consensuses were aligned to TRA and TRB V and J templates and then assembled into clonotypes. A clonotype was counted as expanded or contracted only if both edgeR and NoisET called the change significant, with noise models trained on biological replicates. For edgeR calls, the cutoffs were a false discovery rate-adjusted p below 0.01 and a log2 fold-change threshold of 1. As an exploratory analysis of dynamics, PCA with hierarchical clustering was applied to max-normalized trajectories of the 1000 most abundant clonotypes. The CD4 or CD8 phenotype of responding clones was assigned using the separately sequenced CD4+ and CD8+ repertoires. TCRdb applied fastp at Q25 and MiXCR to the public reads, then kept only in-frame beta chains. Merged by CDR3 protein, the rows form single entries marked with the most common genes and DNA. For this entry, the V and J calls and clone size follow TCRdb and not the study's own pipeline. Here the sample has some 600,000 distinct CDR3 sequences; roughly a sixth occur a single time. Just over 8% of the sample is taken by the ten largest.

Ficoll-Paque density gradient centrifugation was the method used to isolate PBMCs. V is pruned by 3 bases and J by 3 bases, leaving 10 bases of the junction without a gene match. The CDR3 starts with the cysteine, ends with the phenylalanine, and has 17 residues. Kept here is only the CDR3 DNA, which spans 51 bases and is read in frame from base 1. Per the germline V gene, MGHRA is the CDR1 and YSYEKL is the CDR2. Sequencing was carried out using PBMCs or a T cell subset sorted from them (not recorded which). Recombination joined TRBV4-1 with TRBJ1-5; 8 bases in the junction line up with TRBD1. The TCR sequence derives from an adult woman who had mild COVID-19 (a few samples of this study predate the infection). The sample titles of this study are shuffled in the database, so cell type and time point are left out; the donor was told from shared clones. The CDR3: CASSHSPGRGLNQPQHF. In nucleotides, the sequence is TGCGCCAGCAGCCACTCTCCCGGCAGGGGGCTCAATCAGCCCCAGCATTTT.